This T cell receptor (beta chain) was identified in a study of beta chain features in type 1 diabetes. On the study more broadly: Examination covered around 98,000,000 sorted cells spanning all samples. Study findings and constraints: Sampled from patients, naive, central memory and Treg TCRB repertoires appeared more similar than those sampled from healthy donors. The study found fewer insertions and more deletions at VDJ junctions in type 1 diabetes patients.

Turning to this clone: What it recognizes is unknown. This CDR3 is also generated by other DNA sequences in the sample.

The sequenced template was cDNA made from the entire isolated RNA. An average approximately 3.3 million reads came from naive, central memory and regulatory T cell samples. Generated by immunoSEQ multiplex PCR, the TCRdb table keeps only in-frame clones and is missing some. This table holds fewer than 200,000 clones, about 13% found once. The CDR3 runs 13 residues. V was trimmed by 7 bases and J by 4 bases, leaving 8 bases between them. Germline V gene sequence: CDR1 LNHDA, CDR2 SQIVND (reference sequence). The chain is built from TRBV19 and TRBJ2-6; D is uncertain. This receptor was taken from a woman aged 18-35 years in good health. Source material: central memory CD4+ T cells from blood. This CDR3 is CASTISGANVLTF. As DNA, the CDR3 is TGTGCCAGTACCATTTCCGGGGCCAACGTCCTGACTTTC.